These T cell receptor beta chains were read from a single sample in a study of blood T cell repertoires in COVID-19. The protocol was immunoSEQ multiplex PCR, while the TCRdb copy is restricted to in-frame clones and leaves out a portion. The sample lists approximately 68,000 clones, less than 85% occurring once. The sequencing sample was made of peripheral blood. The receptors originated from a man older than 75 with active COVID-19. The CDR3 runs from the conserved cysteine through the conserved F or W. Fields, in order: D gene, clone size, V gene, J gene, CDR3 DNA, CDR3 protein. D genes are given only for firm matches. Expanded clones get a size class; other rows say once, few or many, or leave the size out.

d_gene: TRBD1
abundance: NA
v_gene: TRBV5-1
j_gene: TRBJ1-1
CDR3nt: TGCGCCAGCAGCCCAGGACAGGGTGAAGCTTTCTTT
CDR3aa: CASSPGQGEAFF

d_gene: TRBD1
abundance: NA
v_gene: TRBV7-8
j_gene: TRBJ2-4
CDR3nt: TGTGCCAGCAGCCGAGACTTGGGACAGCAAAACATTCAGTACTTC
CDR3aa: CASSRDLGQQNIQYF

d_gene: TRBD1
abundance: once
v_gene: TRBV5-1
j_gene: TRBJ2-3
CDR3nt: TGCGCCAGCAGCTGGACAGGGGACTCCACAGATACGCAGTATTTT
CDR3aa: CASSWTGDSTDTQYF

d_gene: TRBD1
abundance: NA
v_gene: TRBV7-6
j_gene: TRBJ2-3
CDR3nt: TGTGCCAGCAGCTTCTCAGGGGGCGCATCCGATACGCAGTATTTT
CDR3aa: CASSFSGGASDTQYF

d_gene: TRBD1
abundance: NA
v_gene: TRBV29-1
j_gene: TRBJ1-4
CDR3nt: TGCAGCGCAACCTCCGGGGCAGGGGGCGAAAAACTGTTTTTT
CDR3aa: CSATSGAGGEKLFF

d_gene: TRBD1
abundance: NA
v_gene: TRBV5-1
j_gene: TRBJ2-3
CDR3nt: TGCGCCAGCAGCAAGGGACAGGGGTGGACAGATACGCAGTATTTT
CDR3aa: CASSKGQGWTDTQYF

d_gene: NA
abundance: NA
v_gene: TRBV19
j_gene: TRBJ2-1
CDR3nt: TGTGCCAGTAGAAGGGCAGGGGCCAACAATGAGCAGTTCTTC
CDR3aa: CASRRAGANNEQFF

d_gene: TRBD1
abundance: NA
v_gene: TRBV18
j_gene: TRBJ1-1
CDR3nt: TGTGCCAGCTCCCTCACAGGGGCCATGAACACTGAAGCTTTCTTT
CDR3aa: CASSLTGAMNTEAFF

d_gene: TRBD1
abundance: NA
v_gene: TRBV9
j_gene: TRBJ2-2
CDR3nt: TGTGCCAGCAGCATCCGGGACAGGAACACCGGGGAGCTGTTTTTT
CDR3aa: CASSIRDRNTGELFF

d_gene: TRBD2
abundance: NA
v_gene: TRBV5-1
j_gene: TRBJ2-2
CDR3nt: TGCGCCAGCAGCTTGGCCGCTGCGGGGGTGAACACCGGGGAGCTGTTTTTT
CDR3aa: CASSLAAAGVNTGELFF

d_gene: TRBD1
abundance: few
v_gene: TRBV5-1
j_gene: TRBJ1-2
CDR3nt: TGCGCCAGCAGCTTAACAGGGGGCGCGGGCTATGGCTACACCTTC
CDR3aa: CASSLTGGAGYGYTF

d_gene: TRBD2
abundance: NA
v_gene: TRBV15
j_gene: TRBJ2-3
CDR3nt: TGTGCCACCAGCGCCCGACTAGCGCCGAGCACAGATACGCAGTATTTT
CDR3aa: CATSARLAPSTDTQYF

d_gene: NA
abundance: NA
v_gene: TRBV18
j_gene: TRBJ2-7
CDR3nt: TGTGCCAGCTCACCACAGAGCGAGCAGTACTTC
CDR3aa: CASSPQSEQYF

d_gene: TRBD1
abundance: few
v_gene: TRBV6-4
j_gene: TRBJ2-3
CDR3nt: TGTGCCAGCAGCTACAGGGGGCGCGATGCTCCCCAGTATTTT
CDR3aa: CASSYRGRDAPQYF

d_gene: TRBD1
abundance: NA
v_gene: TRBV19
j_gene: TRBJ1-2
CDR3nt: TGTGCCAGTAGTATGGTACAGGGGACCTATGGCTACACCTTC
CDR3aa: CASSMVQGTYGYTF

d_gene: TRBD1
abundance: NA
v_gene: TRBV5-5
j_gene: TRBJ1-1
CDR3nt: TGTGCCAGCAGCCGACCAAGGGACAGAAGGACTGAAGCTTTCTTT
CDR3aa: CASSRPRDRRTEAFF

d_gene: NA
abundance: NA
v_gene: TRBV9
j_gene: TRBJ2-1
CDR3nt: TGTGCCAGCAGCGTCGGTGTATACAATGAGCAGTTCTTC
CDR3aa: CASSVGVYNEQFF

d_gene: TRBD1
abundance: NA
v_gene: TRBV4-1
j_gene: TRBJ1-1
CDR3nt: TGCGCCAGCAGCCCCCGGGACAGCCAGAACACTGAAGCTTTCTTT
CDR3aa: CASSPRDSQNTEAFF

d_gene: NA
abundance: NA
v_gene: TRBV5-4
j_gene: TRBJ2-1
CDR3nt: TGTGCCAGCAGCACCAGGACACTCTACAATGAGCAGTTCTTC
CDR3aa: CASSTRTLYNEQFF

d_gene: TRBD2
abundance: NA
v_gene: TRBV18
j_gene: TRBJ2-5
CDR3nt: TGTGCCAGCTCCTTCGGAGCGGGAGTAACAGAGACCCAGTACTTC
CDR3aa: CASSFGAGVTETQYF

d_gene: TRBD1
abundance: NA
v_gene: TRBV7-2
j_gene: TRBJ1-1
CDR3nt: TGTGCCAGCAGCGCTAATCAGGGGGTTGGGACTGAAGCTTTCTTT
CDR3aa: CASSANQGVGTEAFF

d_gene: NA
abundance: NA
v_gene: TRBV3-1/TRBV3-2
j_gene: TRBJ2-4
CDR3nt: TGTGCCAGCAGCCAAGAGACGGGAGCCAAAAACATTCAGTACTTC
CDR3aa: CASSQETGAKNIQYF

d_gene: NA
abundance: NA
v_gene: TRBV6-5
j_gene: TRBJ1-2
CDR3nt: TGTGCCAGTAGTCCGGACAGCGTAAGGGGCTACACCTTC
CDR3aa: CASSPDSVRGYTF

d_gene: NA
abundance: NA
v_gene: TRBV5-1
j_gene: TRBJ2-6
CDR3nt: TGCGCCAGCAGCTTGGTTGGGGCCACCAACTCTGGGGCCAACGTCCTGACTTTC
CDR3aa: CASSLVGATNSGANVLTF

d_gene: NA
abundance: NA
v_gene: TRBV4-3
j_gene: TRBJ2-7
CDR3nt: TGCGCCAGCAGCCAAGACAGGGGTCTTAACGAGCAGTACTTC
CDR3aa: CASSQDRGLNEQYF

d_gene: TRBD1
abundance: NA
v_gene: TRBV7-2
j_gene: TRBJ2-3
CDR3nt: TGTGCCAGCGGCAGGGGGACAGGGCTCACAGATACGCAGTATTTT
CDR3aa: CASGRGTGLTDTQYF

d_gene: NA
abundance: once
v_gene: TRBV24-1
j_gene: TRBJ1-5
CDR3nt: TGTGCCACCCAGGCGGCAGGGAATCAGCCCCAGCATTTT
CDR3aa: CATQAAGNQPQHF

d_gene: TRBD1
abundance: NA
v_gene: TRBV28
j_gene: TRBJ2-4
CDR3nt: TGTGCCAGCACACTCCCGGGACAGGGATCCCGTGGCATTCAGTACTTC
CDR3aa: CASTLPGQGSRGIQYF

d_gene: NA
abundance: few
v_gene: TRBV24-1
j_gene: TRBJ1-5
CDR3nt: TGTGCCACCAGTGATGTAGGGGCCAATCAGCCCCAGCATTTT
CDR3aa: CATSDVGANQPQHF

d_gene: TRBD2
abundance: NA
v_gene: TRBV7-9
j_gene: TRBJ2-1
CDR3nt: TGTGCCAGCAGCTTCTACCTAGCGGGGGGATTTGAGGAGCAGTTCTTC
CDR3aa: CASSFYLAGGFEEQFF

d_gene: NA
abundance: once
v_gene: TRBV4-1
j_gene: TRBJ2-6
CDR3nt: TGCGCCAGCAGCCAAGATATAGGAGAATCTGGGGCCAACGTCCTGACTTTC
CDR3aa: CASSQDIGESGANVLTF

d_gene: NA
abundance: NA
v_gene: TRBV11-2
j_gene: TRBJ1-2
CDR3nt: TGTGCCAGCAGCTTAGGGCCCGGCGGCATGAACTATGGCTACACCTTC
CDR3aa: CASSLGPGGMNYGYTF

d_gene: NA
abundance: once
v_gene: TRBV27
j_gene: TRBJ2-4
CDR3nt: TGTGCCAGCACTCCCCAGGGGACGGGCAAAAACATTCAGTACTTC
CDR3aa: CASTPQGTGKNIQYF

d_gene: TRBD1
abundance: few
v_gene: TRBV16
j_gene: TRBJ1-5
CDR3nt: TGTGCCAGCGGATGGACAGGGTATAGCAATCAGCCCCAGCATTTT
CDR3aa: CASGWTGYSNQPQHF

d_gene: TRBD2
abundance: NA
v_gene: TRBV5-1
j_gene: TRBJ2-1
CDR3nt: TGCGCCAGCAGCTCAAAGAGGACTAGCGGGGGGAGTGATGAGCAGTTCTTC
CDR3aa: CASSSKRTSGGSDEQFF

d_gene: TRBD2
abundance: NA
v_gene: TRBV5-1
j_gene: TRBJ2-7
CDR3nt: TGCGCCCGCAGCCGAGCCGGGACTAGCGGGGGGCCGAATGGGGGCGAGCAGTACTTC
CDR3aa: CARSRAGTSGGPNGGEQYF

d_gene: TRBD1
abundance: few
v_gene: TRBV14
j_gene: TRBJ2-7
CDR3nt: TGTGCCAGCAGCCAGGGACAGGGGGGCTACGAGCAGTACTTC
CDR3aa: CASSQGQGGYEQYF

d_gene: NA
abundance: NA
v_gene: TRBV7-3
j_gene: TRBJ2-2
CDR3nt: TGTGCCAGCAGCCCCCGGACAGCGAACACCGGGGAGCTGTTTTTT
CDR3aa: CASSPRTANTGELFF

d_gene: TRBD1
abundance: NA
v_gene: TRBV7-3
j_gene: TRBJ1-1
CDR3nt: TGTGCCAGCAGCTTATACTCACAGGGGGTTGGCACTGAAGCTTTCTTT
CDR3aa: CASSLYSQGVGTEAFF